This T cell receptor (beta chain) is drawn from a study of response to subunit inactivated influenza vaccine. This CDR3 region has 15 residues. Trimming took 4 bases from V and 9 from J; bases not matched to a gene: 7. Germline V gene data show CDR1 as KGHSH and CDR2 as LQKENI. MiXCR, run by TCRdb on the RT-PCR reads, gives a single entry per CDR3 protein. Here the sample spans more than 550,000 distinct CDR3 sequences, about 10% being singletons. The data were also submitted as part of a second study, on T cells expressing NK-cell markers. From that study: With UMIs, 5'RACE template switching was used to make TCR beta cDNA. From sorted CD3+CD56+NKG2C+, CD3+CD56+NKG2C- and CD3+CD56-NKG2C+ T cells came the TCR beta repertoires. Within the sequenced cohort of eight donors, seven exhibited HCMV seropositivity and one was seronegative. Anti-gamma-delta TCR antibody use in several experiments restricted sorting to alpha-beta TCR T cells. There were a handful of donors in whom these clonotypes also led the CD3+CD56-NKG2C+ fraction.

The material was PBMCs from blood, obtained on the day of vaccination. This chain uses TRBV18 with TRBJ2-1, with 12 nucleotides matching TRBD1. The sequence came from a man aged 50-60 years who received an inactivated influenza vaccine. DNA for the CDR3: TGTGCCAGCTCACGCTCCGGGACAGGGGGCTTTGAGCAGTTCTTC. Protein: CASSRSGTGGFEQFF.